What follows describes a single T cell receptor (beta chain). The source of the sample is a study of blood T cell repertoires in COVID-19. Sequenced by immunoSEQ multiplex PCR; TCRdb stores in-frame clones only, minus some. The sample lists roughly 340,000 clones, more than 75% occurring once. Seattle cases were enrolled at active infection and followed longitudinally. Germline-derived CDR1 and CDR2 are SGHRS and YFSETQ. Trimming at V came to 0 bases and at J to 8 bases, leaving 8 bases not matched to a gene. This CDR3 region has 16 residues. J is TRBJ2-1 and V is TRBV5-1; TRBD2 aligns across 10 bases. The sequence came from a woman in her 50s with COVID-19, enrolled during active disease. Sequenced material: peripheral blood. The CDR3 region is CASSLEPSGSFDEQFF. CDR3 DNA: TGCGCCAGCAGCTTGGAGCCTAGCGGGAGTTTCGATGAGCAGTTCTTC.